A single sample gave rise to the 29 T cell receptor beta chains below, sequenced in a study of blood T cell repertoires in COVID-19. Data came from immunoSEQ multiplex PCR; TCRdb stores just in-frame clones and leaves some out. The sample lists roughly 160,000 clones, approximately 80% occurring once. The specimen sequenced was PBMCs or T cells enriched from blood (not recorded which). Receptors originate from a man in his fifties who had recovered from COVID-19.

The rearrangement uses TRBV30 and TRBJ1-3; the D is unclear. Germline CDR1 GTSNPN, CDR2 SVGIG (reference sequence). Trimming stripped 3 bases from V and 1 base from J, with 22 bases between. This CDR3 contains 18 residues. DNA of the CDR3: TGTGCCTGGAGCCCTAGTCGGCCAGAGGTCAAATCTGGAAACACCATATATTTT. It specifies CAWSPSRPEVKSGNTIYF.

The chain has TRBV5-6 and TRBJ2-1, with TRBD1 as a possible D gene (6 bases). Trimming took off 2 bases at V and 3 bases at J, with 9 bases between the two ends. The germline gives CDR1 SGHDT, CDR2 YYEEEE. The CDR3 runs to 14 residues. CDR3 region: CASSFPGDYNEQFF. CDR3 nucleotide sequence: TGTGCCAGCAGCTTCCCAGGGGACTACAATGAGCAGTTCTTC.

The V call is TRBV9, the J call TRBJ2-4; D remains unclear. V shed 0 bases and J shed 8 bases, with 9 bases lying between them. The CDR3 sequence is 13 residues long. Germline CDR1 reads SGDLS; CDR2 reads YYNGEE. The CDR3 sequence is CASSVDLSDIQYF. The CDR3, as DNA: TGTGCCAGCAGCGTAGATCTGTCGGACATTCAGTACTTC.

The J gene is TRBJ1-6, the V gene TRBV11-2; a possible D gene is TRBD1 (6 bases). The germline V gene has CDR1 SGHAT and CDR2 FQNNGV. V dropped 5 bases and J dropped 10 bases, with 15 bases sitting between them. This CDR3 contains 14 residues. CDR3 in amino acids: CASSRTAVGSPLHF. The DNA of the CDR3 is TGTGCCAGCAGCCGGACAGCAGTAGGGTCACCCCTCCACTTT.

The J gene is TRBJ1-5, the V gene TRBV5-6; tentative D call: TRBD1 (5 bases). Germline CDR1 and CDR2: SGHDT and YYEEEE. The V end was cut by 0 bases, the J end by 3 bases, with 7 bases between. The CDR3 totals 14 residues. This chain's CDR3 is CASSLAGNNQPQHF. The CDR3 nucleotides are TGTGCCAGCAGCTTGGCAGGGAACAATCAGCCCCAGCATTTT.

This clone was picked up a small number of times. This sequence joins TRBV3-1 (or the pseudogene TRBV3-2) and TRBJ2-2; 12 nucleotides agree with TRBD2. Germline V gene sequence: CDR1 LGHDT, CDR2 YNNKEL (reference sequence). V was pared by 5 bases and J by 15 bases, with 4 bases of the junction left unmatched. This CDR3 has 12 amino acids. Here the CDR3 DNA reads TGTGCCAGCAGCTCCCGGACTAGCGGGGTGTTTTTT. Its translation is CASSSRTSGVFF.

The rearrangement uses TRBV5-1 and TRBJ2-3; TRBD2 matches 10 bases. CDR3 length: 15 residues. With V trimmed by 2 bases and J by 6 bases, 6 bases remained unmatched. The germline V gene has CDR1 SGHRS and CDR2 YFSETQ. The DNA for the CDR3 is TGCGCCAGCAGCTTCGGTAGCGGGGGGTCGGATACGCAGTATTTT. Translating it yields CASSFGSGGSDTQYF.

The DNA of the CDR3 is TGTGCCAGCAGCTTAGGACCCGGACAGTACTACGAGCAGTACTTC. Translation gives CASSLGPGQYYEQYF. The chain recombines TRBV11-2 with TRBJ2-7, with a possible D match to TRBD1 (6 bases). CDR1 is SGHAT and CDR2 is FQNNGV in the germline V gene. The V gene lost 1 base and the J gene lost 3 bases, with 13 bases spanning the gap. The CDR3 contains 15 residues.

The CDR3 coding sequence is TGTGCCAGCAGCCAAGATCGGAGCGCAGATACGCAGTATTTT. Its protein is CASSQDRSADTQYF. The rearrangement joins TRBV14 to TRBJ2-3; no firm D call. The V gene's germline CDR1 is SGHDN and CDR2 FVKESK. Trimming pared 0 bases from V and 4 bases from J, leaving 8 bases between. The CDR3 contains 14 residues.

The J gene is TRBJ1-2, the V gene TRBV5-5; TRBD1 matches at 7 bases. V lost 0 bases, J lost 6 bases, and 5 bases stayed unmatched. The CDR3 extends over 14 amino acids. CDR1 is SGHKS and CDR2 is YYEKEE in the germline V gene (reference sequence). In DNA form, the CDR3 reads TGTGCCAGCAGCTTGGTACTAGGGGGCCATGGCTACACCTTC. Its translation: CASSLVLGGHGYTF. Combining the CDR3 with reference TRBV5-5 and TRBJ1-2 gives the whole variable domain DAGVTQSPTHLIKTRGQQVTLRCSPISGHKSVSWYQQVLGQGPQFIFQYYEKEERGRGNFPDRFSARQFPNYSSELNVNALLLGDSALYLCASSLVLGGHGYTFGSGTRLTVV.

The chain carries TRBV6-5 and TRBJ1-1, with D hard to call. Germline V gene lookup returns CDR1 MNHEY and CDR2 SVGAGI. The length of the CDR3 is 15 residues. V lost 4 bases and J lost 1, with 13 bases in between. The CDR3 is CASSLIHSRNTEAFF. The CDR3 nucleotides read TGTGCCAGCAGTTTGATTCACAGTAGGAACACTGAAGCTTTCTTT.

The rearrangement links TRBV4-1 to TRBJ1-2; D possibly corresponds to TRBD1 (5 bases). From germline, CDR1 is MGHRA and CDR2 YSYEKL. Trimming shortened V by 5 bases and J by 0 bases, and 16 bases separated the two germline ends. The CDR3 loop spans 16 amino acids. The CDR3 DNA sequence: TGCGCCAGCAGCTCCCGGTCAGGGAGGGCTAACTATGGCTACACCTTC. This gives the protein CASSSRSGRANYGYTF.

The V and J genes are TRBV6-5 and TRBJ1-2; D gene ambiguous. Trimming stripped 8 bases from V and 8 bases from J, with 21 bases between. CDR1 and CDR2 from the germline V gene are MNHEY and SVGAGI. This CDR3 is 14 amino acids long. CDR3: CASSSNSHPRGYTF. CDR3 in DNA: TGTGCCAGCTCCTCGAATAGCCACCCTAGGGGCTACACCTTC.

The gene calls are TRBV6-5 and TRBJ1-3, with 7 bases fitting TRBD1. This CDR3 has 15 amino acids. Germline CDR1 reads MNHEY; CDR2 reads SVGAGI. Germline trimming cut 10 bases from V and 1 base from J; bases unmatched to any gene: 10. CDR3 nucleotide sequence: TGTGCCACGAGGGACAGTTCCCTTTCTGGAAACACCATATATTTT. Protein sequence: CATRDSSLSGNTIYF.

J is TRBJ1-1 and V is TRBV6-5, with 7 positions matching TRBD1. CDR1 is MNHEY and CDR2 is SVGAGI in the germline V gene. The CDR3 totals 13 residues. With V trimmed by 6 bases and J by 7 bases, 8 bases remained unmatched. The DNA of the CDR3 is TGTGCCAGCAGCTACGACAGGGCCTTTGAAGCTTTCTTT. Translated: CASSYDRAFEAFF.

The chain has TRBV6-5 and TRBJ1-5; tentatively, D is TRBD1 (6 bases). With 5 bases removed from V and 0 bases from J, the gap between germline ends came to 11 bases. This CDR3 has 15 amino acids. Germline V gene data show CDR1 as MNHEY and CDR2 as SVGAGI. The CDR3, as DNA: TGTGCCAGCAGTCGGACAGCATATAGCAATCAGCCCCAGCATTTT. Translated, it gives CASSRTAYSNQPQHF.

This chain joins TRBV10-3 and TRBJ1-2; 12 bases align to TRBD1. V lost 5 bases to trimming and J lost 4 bases; unmatched junction nucleotides: 5. This CDR3 region has 15 residues. Germline CDR1 is ENHRY and CDR2 is SYGVKD. CDR3 sequence reads: CAISKGTGGSYGYTF. The CDR3 DNA reads as TGTGCCATCAGTAAAGGGACAGGGGGCAGCTATGGCTACACCTTC.

J is TRBJ2-3 and V is TRBV4-1; TRBD2 matches 13 bases. Germline values: CDR1 MGHRA, CDR2 YSYEKL. There are 18 residues in the CDR3. The junction had 14 bases not matched to a gene; V was cut back by 5 bases and J by 6 bases. In nucleotides, the CDR3 is TGCGCCAGCAGCAATTTTTGGGTGACTAGCGGGGGGCCGGATACGCAGTATTTT. Its translation: CASSNFWVTSGGPDTQYF.

This clone occurred a few times. V and J are TRBV6-1 and TRBJ1-5; D is possibly TRBD1 (5 bases). Germline CDR1 MNHNS, CDR2 SASEGT. Trimming pared 3 bases from V and 7 bases from J, leaving 25 bases between. CDR3 size: 18 residues. For the CDR3, the DNA is TGTGCCAGCAGTGATGGTCAGCAGGGCTGGGGTTTGAGGCAGCCCCAGCATTTT. This codes for CASSDGQQGWGLRQPQHF.

This clone was seen more than once but under ten times. V gene TRBV5-1 combines with J gene TRBJ2-2, with a tentative D call TRBD1 (5 bases). The germline V gene encodes CDR1 SGHRS and CDR2 YFSETQ. This CDR3 has 18 amino acids. V shed 9 bases and J shed 0 bases, with 24 bases lying between them. CDR3: CATATRQPSLSNTGELFF. CDR3 DNA: TGCGCCACCGCGACCCGACAGCCCAGCCTTTCGAACACCGGGGAGCTGTTTTTT.

The chain is built from TRBV18 and TRBJ1-5; 12 positions agree with TRBD1. J lost 5 bases, V lost 4 bases, and 3 bases had no gene match. Germline V gene sequence: CDR1 KGHSH, CDR2 LQKENI. The CDR3 is made up of 15 amino acids. The CDR3 sequence: CASSRDRGPDQPQHF. The CDR3 DNA reads TGTGCCAGCTCACGGGACAGGGGGCCGGATCAGCCCCAGCATTTT.

This clone was observed a single time. This chain uses TRBV4-1 with TRBJ2-2; 11 bases match TRBD2. Germline V gene data show CDR1 as MGHRA and CDR2 as YSYEKL. The V segment lost 3 bases and the J segment 6 bases; nucleotides outside the gene matches: 12. The CDR3 consists of 18 residues. The CDR3 nucleotides are TGCGCCAGCAGCCATAGGGCTAGCGGGGGGATACGGTCCGGGGAGCTGTTTTTT. Translated: CASSHRASGGIRSGELFF.

A word on this clone: This sample also contains other DNA sequences that code for the same CDR3. The J gene is TRBJ2-7, the V gene TRBV29-1, with D perhaps matching TRBD2 (5 bases). There are 11 residues in the CDR3. Between the trimmed V and J ends, which lost 4 bases and 4 bases, there was a span of 8 bases. Germline CDR1 reads SQVTM; CDR2 reads ANQGSEA. CDR3 region: CSVADYYEQYF. Here the CDR3 DNA reads TGCAGCGTTGCAGACTATTACGAGCAGTACTTC.

Only one count was recorded for this clone. DNA of the CDR3: TGTGCCAGCAGCTTGACTAGCGGGGGACTCTACGAGCAGTACTTC. Amino acids: CASSLTSGGLYEQYF. This rearrangement joins TRBV5-4 to TRBJ2-7; 11 positions match TRBD2. Germline lookup yields CDR1 SGHNT and CDR2 YYREEE (reference sequence). This CDR3 is built from 15 residues. V dropped 1 base and J dropped 3; count of bases not matched to a gene: 3.

V and J are TRBV28 and TRBJ1-4; D is unclear. The V and J ends lost 6 bases and 5 bases respectively, with 7 bases between them. CDR3 length equals 12 residues. Germline CDR1 MDHEN, CDR2 SYDVKM. CDR3 coding DNA: TGTGCCAGCAGCCCACGGAATGAAAAACTGTTTTTT. This encodes CASSPRNEKLFF.

The chain carries TRBV5-1 and TRBJ2-5, with TRBD2 identical over 12 bases. This CDR3 is built from 18 residues. CDR1 and CDR2 from the germline V gene are SGHRS and YFSETQ. The V segment lost 4 bases and the J segment 3 bases; nucleotides outside the gene matches: 13. This CDR3 is CASSLLAGGSGEKETQYF. The CDR3 nucleotides read TGCGCCAGCAGCCTACTAGCGGGGGGCTCCGGGGAAAAAGAGACCCAGTACTTC.

The chain has TRBV5-1 and TRBJ2-6, with D maybe TRBD1 (5 bases). The V and J ends lost 0 bases and 0 bases respectively, with 10 bases between them. CDR1 SGHRS and CDR2 YFSETQ come from the germline V gene. The CDR3 covers 17 residues. For the CDR3, the DNA is TGCGCCAGCAGCTTGGAGTATAGGGGCTCTGGGGCCAACGTCCTGACTTTC. Protein: CASSLEYRGSGANVLTF.

The chain has TRBV19 and TRBJ2-3; D possibly corresponds to TRBD1 (5 bases). The ends were cut back, 7 bases at V and 2 bases at J, with 22 bases in the middle. The CDR3 is 17 amino acids. CDR1 and CDR2 from the germline V gene are LNHDA and SQIVND (reference sequence). CDR3 loop: CASTPGRGTVVTDTQYF. The CDR3 region has the DNA TGTGCCAGTACCCCAGGTAGGGGTACAGTGGTCACAGATACGCAGTATTTT.

V and J are TRBV7-2 and TRBJ1-5; maybe TRBD1 (5 bases). Germline V lookup: CDR1 SGHTA, CDR2 FQGNSA. V was pared by 0 bases and J by 2 bases, with 11 bases between. The CDR3 sequence is 16 residues long. CDR3 in amino acids: CASSLAAGQGNQPQHF. The CDR3 DNA reads TGTGCCAGCAGCTTAGCGGCGGGGCAGGGCAATCAGCCCCAGCATTTT.